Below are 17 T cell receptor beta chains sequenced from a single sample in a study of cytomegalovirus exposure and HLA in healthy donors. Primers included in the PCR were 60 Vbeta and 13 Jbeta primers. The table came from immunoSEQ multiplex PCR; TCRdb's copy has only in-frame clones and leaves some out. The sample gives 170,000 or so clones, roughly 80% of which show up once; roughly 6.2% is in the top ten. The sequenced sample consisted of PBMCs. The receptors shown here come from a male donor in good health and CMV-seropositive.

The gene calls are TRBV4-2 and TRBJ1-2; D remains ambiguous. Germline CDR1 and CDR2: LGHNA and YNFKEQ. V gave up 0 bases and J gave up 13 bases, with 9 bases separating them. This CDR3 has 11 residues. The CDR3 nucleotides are TGTGCCAGCAGCCAAGAGTCAGTCTGCACCTTC. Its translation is CASSQESVCTF.

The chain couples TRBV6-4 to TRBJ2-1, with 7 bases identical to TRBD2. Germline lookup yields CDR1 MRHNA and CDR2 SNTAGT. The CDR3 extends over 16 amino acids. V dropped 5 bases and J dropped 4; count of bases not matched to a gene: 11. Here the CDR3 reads CASSPYTSGEYNEQFF. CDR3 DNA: TGTGCCAGCAGTCCCTACACAAGCGGGGAATACAATGAGCAGTTCTTC.

In DNA, the CDR3 is TGTGCCAGCAGGGGACTAGCGGTCTACGAGCAGTACTTC. Residues: CASRGLAVYEQYF. This rearrangement joins TRBV18 to TRBJ2-7; 11 bases are shared with TRBD2. CDR1 and CDR2 from the germline V gene are KGHSH and LQKENI. The CDR3 loop spans 13 amino acids. Unmatched junction bases numbered 3, after V lost 8 bases and J lost 3 bases.

CDR3 bases: TGTGCCAGCAGCGGCGACAGGGGGCGCGGTGGAAACACCATATATTTT. Translated, it gives CASSGDRGRGGNTIYF. The chain carries TRBV9 and TRBJ1-3, with TRBD1 matching 10 bases. With 3 bases clipped from V and 3 bases from J, the junction kept 6 bases outside the gene matches. The CDR3 sequence is 16 residues long. Germline V gives CDR1 SGDLS, CDR2 YYNGEE.

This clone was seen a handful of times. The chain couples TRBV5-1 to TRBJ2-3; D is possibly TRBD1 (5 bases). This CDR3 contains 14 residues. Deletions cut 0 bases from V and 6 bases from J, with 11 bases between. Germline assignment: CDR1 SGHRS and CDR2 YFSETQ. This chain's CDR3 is CASSLGTPGDTQYF. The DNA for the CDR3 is TGCGCCAGCAGCTTGGGGACCCCAGGGGATACGCAGTATTTT.

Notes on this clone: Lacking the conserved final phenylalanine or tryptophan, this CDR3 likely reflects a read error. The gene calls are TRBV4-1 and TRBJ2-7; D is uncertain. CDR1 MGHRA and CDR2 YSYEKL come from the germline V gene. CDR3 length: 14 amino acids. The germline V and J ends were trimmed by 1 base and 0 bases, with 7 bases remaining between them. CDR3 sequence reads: CASSQVGSSYEQYL. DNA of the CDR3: TGCGCCAGCAGCCAAGTAGGTAGCTCCTACGAGCAGTACCTC.

In DNA, the CDR3 is TGTGCCAGCAGCGTAGGGAGAGATGGCTACACCTTC. Translated: CASSVGRDGYTF. The chain has TRBV9 and TRBJ1-2; D gene ambiguous. This CDR3 contains 12 residues. V was shortened by 0 bases and J by 6 bases, with 6 bases between the two germline ends. The germline V gene encodes CDR1 SGDLS and CDR2 YYNGEE. Supplemented by reference TRBV9 and TRBJ1-2, the full variable domain reads DSGVTQTPKHLITATGQRVTLRCSPRSGDLSVYWYQQSLDQGLQFLIQYYNGEERAKGNILERFSAQQFPDLHSELNLSSLELGDSALYFCASSVGRDGYTFGSGTRLTVV.

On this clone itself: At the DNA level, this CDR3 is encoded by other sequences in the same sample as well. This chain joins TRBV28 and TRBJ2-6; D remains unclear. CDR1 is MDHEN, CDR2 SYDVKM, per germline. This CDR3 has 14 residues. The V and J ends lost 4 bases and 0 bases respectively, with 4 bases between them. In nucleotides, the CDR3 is TGTGCCAGCAGTTCTATCTCTGGGGCCAACGTCCTGACTTTC. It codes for CASSSISGANVLTF.

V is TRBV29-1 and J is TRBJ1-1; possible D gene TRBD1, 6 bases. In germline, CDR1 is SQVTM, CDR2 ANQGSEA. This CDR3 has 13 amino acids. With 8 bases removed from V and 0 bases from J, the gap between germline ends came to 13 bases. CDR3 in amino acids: CSSRTVLNTEAFF. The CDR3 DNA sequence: TGCAGCTCCAGGACAGTCCTGAACACTGAAGCTTTCTTT.

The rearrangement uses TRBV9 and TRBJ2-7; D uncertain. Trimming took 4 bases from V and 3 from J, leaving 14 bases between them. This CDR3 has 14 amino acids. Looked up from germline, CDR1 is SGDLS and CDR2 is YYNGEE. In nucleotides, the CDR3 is TGTGCCAGCAGCTCCGGAGTCATGGGCTACGAGCAGTACTTC. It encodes CASSSGVMGYEQYF.

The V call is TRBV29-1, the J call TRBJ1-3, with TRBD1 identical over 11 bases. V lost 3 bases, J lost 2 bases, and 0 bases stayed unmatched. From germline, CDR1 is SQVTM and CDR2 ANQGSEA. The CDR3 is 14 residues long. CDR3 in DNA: TGCAGCGTTGAGGGACAGGGGGCTGGAAACACCATATATTTT. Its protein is CSVEGQGAGNTIYF.

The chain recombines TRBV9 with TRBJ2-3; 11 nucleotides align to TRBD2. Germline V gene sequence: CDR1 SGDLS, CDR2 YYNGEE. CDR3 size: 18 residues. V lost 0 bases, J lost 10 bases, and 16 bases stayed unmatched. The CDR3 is CASSVEGLAASPTSSQYF. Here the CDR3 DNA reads TGTGCCAGCAGCGTAGAGGGACTAGCGGCGTCCCCTACCTCATCGCAGTATTTT.

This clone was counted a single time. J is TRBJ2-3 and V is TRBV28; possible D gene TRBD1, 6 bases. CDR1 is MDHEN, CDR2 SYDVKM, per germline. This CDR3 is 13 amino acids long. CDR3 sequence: CATQKGVTDTQYF. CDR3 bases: TGTGCAACTCAAAAGGGGGTTACAGATACGCAGTATTTT.

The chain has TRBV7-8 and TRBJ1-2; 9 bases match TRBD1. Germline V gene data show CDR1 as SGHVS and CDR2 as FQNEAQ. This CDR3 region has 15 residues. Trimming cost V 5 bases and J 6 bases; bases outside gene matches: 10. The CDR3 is CASSPETGGAHGYTF. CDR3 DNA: TGTGCCAGCAGCCCGGAGACAGGGGGGGCCCATGGCTACACCTTC.

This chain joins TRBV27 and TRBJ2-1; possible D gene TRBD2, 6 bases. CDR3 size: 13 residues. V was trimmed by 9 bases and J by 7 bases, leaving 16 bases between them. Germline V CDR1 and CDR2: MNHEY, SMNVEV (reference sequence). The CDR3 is CASTEGLWNEQFF. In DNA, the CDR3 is TGTGCCAGTACGGAGGGCCTCTGGAATGAGCAGTTCTTC.

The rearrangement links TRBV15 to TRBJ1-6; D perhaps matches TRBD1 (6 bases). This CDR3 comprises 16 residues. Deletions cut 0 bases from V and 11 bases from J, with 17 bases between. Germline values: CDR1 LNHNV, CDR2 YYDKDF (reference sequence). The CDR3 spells CATSRDLAGAGTPLHF. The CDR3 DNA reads TGTGCCACCAGCAGAGATTTGGCGGGGGCAGGTACACCCCTCCACTTT.

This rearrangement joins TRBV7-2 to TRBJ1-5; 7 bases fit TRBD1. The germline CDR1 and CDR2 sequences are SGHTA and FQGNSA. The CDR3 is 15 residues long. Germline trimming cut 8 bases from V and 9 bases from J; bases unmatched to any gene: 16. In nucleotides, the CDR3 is TGTGCCAGCCAGCGCGGAGGGGGCCCCCCGGGGCCCCAGCATTTT. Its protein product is CASQRGGGPPGPQHF.